This T cell receptor beta chain was sequenced for a study of T cells in Graves' hyperthyroidism and ophthalmopathy (dated by TCRdb to about 2019). Regarding the study in general: Peripheral blood was sampled at the time of initial diagnosis, prior to any treatment. To identify TCR V-J signatures that set the groups apart, the researchers used a discovery cohort of more than 95 patients, made up of roughly 40 with Graves' ophthalmopathy and 55 to 65 with stable Graves' hyperthyroidism. An independent validation cohort of 18 to 20 hyperthyroidism patients and about 16 patients who later progressed to ophthalmopathy tested prospective prediction of ophthalmopathy. The roughly 94 discovery patients were randomly split 7:3 into training and test sets. Thyroid tissue and blood T-cell repertoires from six Graves' hyperthyroidism patients were also compared in the study. After blood sampling, hyperthyroidism patients were treated with methimazole at a starting dose of 30 mg daily, and ophthalmopathy patients were treated with high-dose intravenous methylprednisolone. The paper reports TCR Vbeta CDR3 sequencing of some 140 peripheral blood samples: approximately 41 ophthalmopathy, fewer than 85 hyperthyroidism and 17 progressor patients. The study at large found these results: No statistical method was used to fix the sample size in advance, and group allocation was not hidden from the investigators. During validation, the model predicted progression to ophthalmopathy a median of roughly six months ahead of onset, with roughly 65% sensitivity and under 85% specificity. Most expanded thyroid clonotypes (frequency above 0.001) were also detected in blood, suggesting blood repertoires may reflect thyroid immune responses. Ophthalmopathy was separated from stable hyperthyroidism by a 13 V-J signature model, with roughly 88% sensitivity and 81% to 82% specificity obtained in cross-validation and 80%/75% obtained in testing.

As for this clonotype: Its cognate antigen has yet to be identified. The sample holds no much larger clone one base away, and base qualities are not on file.

The germline V gene (reference sequence) specifies LNHNV as CDR1 and YYDKDF as CDR2. V lost 3 bases and J lost 4 bases; the stretch between them is 12 bases long. Counted from cysteine to phenylalanine, this CDR3 has 14 amino acids. The entry retains the CDR3 DNA only, 42 bases that are in frame from base 1. Amplification of TCR beta CDR3 regions was carried out from RNA transcripts. A first-round RT-PCR of the TCR CDR3 used the HTBI primer set with the Qiagen OneStep RT-PCR kit. A second multiplex PCR round built the libraries, followed by size selection and purification. The libraries were sequenced on an Illumina HiSeq2000 using paired-end 100 bp reads. The original methods were these. SOAPnuke was used to process the raw data, with reads discarded if the reads contained adapters or uncalled bases, had a mean Phred below 15, or lacked an exact constant-primer or identifier match. High-quality paired reads were merged using COPE v1.2.5, and each unique nucleotide sequence was defined as a clonotype. Clonotypes were aligned to IMGT TRBV, TRBD and TRBJ reference segments using MiTCR v1.1. The analysis was restricted to V-J combinations with a frequency above 0.0001, which together covered approximately 99% of the repertoires. The TCS score was defined as the ratio of F50 (clonal expansion) to E x V (chaos), calculated using BLOSUM62-based TCRdist between CDR3 peptides within each V-J. Welch's t-statistics and random forest reduced roughly 530 V-J features to 13, which were used in a naive Bayes classifier (R e1071). Thyroid-blood repertoire similarity was quantified with the Morisita-Horn index. Through fastp at Q25 and MiXCR, TCRdb rebuilt clones from the public reads, retaining in-frame beta chains. Merged by CDR3 protein, the rows form single entries marked with the most common genes and DNA. TCRdb, not the authors, supplied the V and J calls. Recorded for this sample are 750,000 to 900,000 distinct CDR3 sequences; 38% of them occurred a single time. The leading ten clones occupy 8.9% of the sample.

A patient counted as having stable Graves' hyperthyroidism if no progression to ophthalmopathy occurred over 18 months of follow-up. Hyperthyroidism patients were aged 18 to 65 years and newly diagnosed, with disease duration of less than 2 months. Any patient with an uncontrolled infection, another autoimmune disease, pregnancy or lactation was excluded. Diagnoses were based on clinical symptoms, serum thyroxine and TRAb, thyroid ultrasound and orbital computed tomography. Ficoll-Paque density gradient centrifugation was used to isolate PBMCs from approximately 11 ml of fresh peripheral blood. Total RNA was extracted using Trizol reagent, and RNA quality was assessed on an Agilent 2100 Bioanalyzer.

The rearranged segments are TRBV15 and TRBJ1-1; the D gene is not confidently resolved. Material: blood. The receptor was isolated from a man aged 18 to 35 with Graves' hyperthyroidism. The DNA is TGTGCCACCAGCAGCTTAGTCGCAGGCACTGAAGCTTTCTTT. The resulting protein is CATSSLVAGTEAFF.